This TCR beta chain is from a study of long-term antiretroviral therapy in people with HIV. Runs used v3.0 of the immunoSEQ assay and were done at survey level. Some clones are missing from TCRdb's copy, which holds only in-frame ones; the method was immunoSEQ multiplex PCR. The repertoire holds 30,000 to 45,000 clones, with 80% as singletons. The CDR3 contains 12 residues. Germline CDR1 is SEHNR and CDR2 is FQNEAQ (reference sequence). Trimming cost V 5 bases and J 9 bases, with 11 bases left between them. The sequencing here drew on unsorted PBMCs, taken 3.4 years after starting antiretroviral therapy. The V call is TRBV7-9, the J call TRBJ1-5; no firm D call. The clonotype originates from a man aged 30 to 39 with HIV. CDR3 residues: CASSPGVLPQHF. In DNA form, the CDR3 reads TGTGCCAGCAGCCCCGGGGTTTTGCCCCAGCATTTT.